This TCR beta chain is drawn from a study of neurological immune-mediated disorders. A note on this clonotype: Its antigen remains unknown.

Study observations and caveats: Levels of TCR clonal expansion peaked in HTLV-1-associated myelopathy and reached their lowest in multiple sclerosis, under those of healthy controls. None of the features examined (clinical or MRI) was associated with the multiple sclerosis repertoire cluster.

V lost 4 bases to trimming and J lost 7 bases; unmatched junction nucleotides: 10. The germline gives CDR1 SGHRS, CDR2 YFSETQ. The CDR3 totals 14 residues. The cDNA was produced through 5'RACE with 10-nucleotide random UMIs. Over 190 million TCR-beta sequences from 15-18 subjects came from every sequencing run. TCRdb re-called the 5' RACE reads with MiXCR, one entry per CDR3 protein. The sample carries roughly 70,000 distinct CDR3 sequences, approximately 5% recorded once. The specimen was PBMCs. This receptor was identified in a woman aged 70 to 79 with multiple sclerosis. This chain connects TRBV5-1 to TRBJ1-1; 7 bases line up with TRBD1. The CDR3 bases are TGCGCCAGCAGCCCCGGGGCAGGGGGTTTTGAAGCTTTCTTT. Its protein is CASSPGAGGFEAFF.